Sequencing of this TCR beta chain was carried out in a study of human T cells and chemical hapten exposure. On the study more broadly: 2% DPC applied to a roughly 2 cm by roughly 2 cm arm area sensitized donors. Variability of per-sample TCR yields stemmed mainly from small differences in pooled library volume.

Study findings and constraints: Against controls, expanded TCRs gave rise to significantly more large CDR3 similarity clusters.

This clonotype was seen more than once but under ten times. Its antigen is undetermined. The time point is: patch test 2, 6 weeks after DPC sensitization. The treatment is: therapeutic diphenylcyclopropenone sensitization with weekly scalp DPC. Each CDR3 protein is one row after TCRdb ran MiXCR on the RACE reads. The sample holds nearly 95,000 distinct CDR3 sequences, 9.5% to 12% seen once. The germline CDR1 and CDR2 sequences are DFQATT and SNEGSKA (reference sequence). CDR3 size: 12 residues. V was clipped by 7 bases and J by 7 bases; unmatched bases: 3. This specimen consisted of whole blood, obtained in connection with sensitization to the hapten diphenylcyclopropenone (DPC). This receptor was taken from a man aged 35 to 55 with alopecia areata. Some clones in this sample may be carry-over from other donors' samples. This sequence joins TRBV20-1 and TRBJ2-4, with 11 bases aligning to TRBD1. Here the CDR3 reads CSVGTGGNIQYF. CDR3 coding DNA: TGCAGTGTCGGGACAGGGGGGAACATTCAGTACTTC.